This T cell receptor (beta chain) was recorded in a study of shared T cell receptors in the human thymus. CDR1 and CDR2 (germline): SGHTS, YDEGEE. The length of the CDR3 is 12 residues. Trimming removed 3 bases from V and 10 bases from J, with 11 bases in between. The assay was immunoSEQ multiplex PCR, and TCRdb's table has in-frame clones only and misses some. The sample has 500,000 to 850,000 clones, more than 75% seen once; the top ten hold roughly 0.0087%. This same sample was also taken into another study, of human thymus T cells. As reported in that work: Resections from corrective heart surgery supplied the thymus tissue. Gene usage for V and J segments appeared biased in thymic and blood repertoires.

The clonotype comes from a boy under three years old with a congenital heart defect. The sequenced sample was thymocytes. The rearrangement uses TRBV5-8 and TRBJ1-5; weak D call: TRBD1 (5 bases). CDR3 bases: TGTGCCAGCAGCTCCAGGGAGGGCCCCCAGCATTTT. Amino acids: CASSSREGPQHF.